The 12 T cell receptor beta chains in this list originate from one sample, sequenced in a study of CD8 T cells in Susac syndrome. Random hexamers primed reverse transcription of about 0.45 to 1 ug RNA. One entry per CDR3 protein, called by TCRdb with MiXCR from the immunoSEQ multiplex PCR reads. The table records 150,000 or so distinct CDR3 sequences, about 96% of them present only once. The sample taken for sequencing was CD4+ T cells from PBMCs. These receptor sequences come from a human donor with Susac syndrome.

The genes are TRBV9 and TRBJ2-7, with 7 bases matching TRBD1. From germline, CDR1 is SGDLS and CDR2 YYNGEE. Trimming removed 4 bases from V and 3 bases from J; junction bases left unmatched: 7. CDR3 size: 14 residues. Here the CDR3 DNA reads TGTGCCAGCAGCAAACGACAGGGTAACTACGAGCAGTACTTC. Its translation is CASSKRQGNYEQYF.

This chain connects TRBV12-3 or TRBV12-4 to TRBJ1-6; no firm D call. CDR3 length: 12 amino acids. The ends were cut back, 5 bases at V and 11 bases at J, with 10 bases in the middle. CDR3 bases: TGTGCCAGCAGTCCCCAATGGGCACCCCTCCACTTT. It yields the protein CASSPQWAPLHF.

V usage is TRBV7-2 and J usage is TRBJ1-2, with D possibly TRBD1 on 5 matching bases. Between the trimmed V and J ends, which lost 4 bases and 0 bases, there was a span of 21 bases. Germline loops: CDR1 SGHTA, CDR2 FQGNSA. This CDR3 is 18 amino acids long. Written as DNA, the CDR3 is TGTGCCAGCAGCTCATCGACAGTCCCACGAGGCACTAACTATGGCTACACCTTC. This translates into CASSSSTVPRGTNYGYTF.

The genes are TRBV6-2 or TRBV6-3 and TRBJ2-1, with a weak D call TRBD1 (6 bases). The length of the CDR3 is 13 residues. Trimming took off 4 bases at V and 8 bases at J, with 12 bases between the two ends. The germline gives CDR1 MNHEY, CDR2 SVGEGT. As DNA, the CDR3 is TGTGCCAGCAGTTTCACAGGGAAGGATGAGCAGTTCTTC. This codes for CASSFTGKDEQFF.

The chain is built from TRBV11-2 and TRBJ1-1; D uncertain. There are 15 residues in the CDR3. V lost 4 bases and J 1 base, leaving 13 bases between the germline ends. CDR1 is SGHAT and CDR2 is FQNNGV in the germline V gene. CDR3 residues: CASSSRGGRNTEAFF. The CDR3 nucleotides are TGTGCCAGCAGCTCGAGAGGCGGCAGGAACACTGAAGCTTTCTTT.

The chain links TRBV28 to TRBJ1-5; D gene uncertain. The V end was cut by 5 bases, the J end by 9 bases, with 17 bases between. CDR3 length: 14 residues. Germline lookup yields CDR1 MDHEN and CDR2 SYDVKM. CDR3 sequence (DNA): TGTGCCAGCAGTCCCGAGGACGGCCCTCGGCCCCAGCATTTT. Translating gives CASSPEDGPRPQHF. Using reference TRBV28 and TRBJ1-5 for the parts outside the CDR3, the full variable domain is DVKVTQSSRYLVKRTGEKVFLECVQDMDHENMFWYRQDPGLGLRLIYFSYDVKMKEKGDIPEGYSVSREKKERFSLILESASTNQTSMYLCASSPEDGPRPQHFGDGTRLSIL.

In the case of this clonotype: Sequence at one end of the junction differs from germline and may be a read error. V is TRBV7-2 and J is TRBJ2-7, with D maybe TRBD2 (5 bases). The germline gives CDR1 SGHTA, CDR2 FQGNSA. The CDR3 is made up of 15 amino acids. The CDR3 here is CASSLLGLASSEQYF. CDR3 in DNA: TGTGCCAGCAGCTTATTAGGGCTAGCTTCCTCCGAGCAGTACTTC.

The chain carries TRBV29-1 and TRBJ2-7; TRBD1 aligns across 11 bases. The germline CDR1 and CDR2 sequences are SQVTM and ANQGSEA. Trimming removed 7 bases from V and 6 bases from J; junction bases left unmatched: 8. There are 13 residues in the CDR3. CDR3 DNA sequence: TGCAGCGCCGGCCCCGGGACAGGGGGCGAGCAGTACTTC. Translation gives CSAGPGTGGEQYF.

The chain carries TRBV28 and TRBJ1-1; D unclear. The V end was cut by 8 bases, the J end by 8 bases, with 18 bases between. There are 13 residues in the CDR3. Looked up from germline, CDR1 is MDHEN and CDR2 is SYDVKM. The CDR3 reads CASSTAGLLEAFF. The CDR3 nucleotides read TGTGCCAGCTCTACCGCCGGACTGTTGGAAGCTTTCTTT.

This chain uses TRBV29-1 with TRBJ1-2; D might be TRBD1 (5 bases). Germline V gene sequence: CDR1 SQVTM, CDR2 ANQGSEA. There are 12 residues in the CDR3. V lost 5 bases and J 3 bases, leaving 10 bases between the germline ends. CDR3 amino acids: CSVRGRDYGYTF. For the CDR3, the DNA is TGCAGCGTTCGGGGACGGGACTATGGCTACACCTTC.

The rearrangement links TRBV15 to TRBJ2-5, with TRBD2 matching over 11 bases. Germline V gives CDR1 LNHNV, CDR2 YYDKDF (reference sequence). The trim removed 0 bases at V and 5 bases at J, leaving 2 bases unmatched. The CDR3 runs 15 residues. The CDR3 bases are TGTGCCACCAGCAGAGAACTAGCGGGAGTGGAGACCCAGTACTTC. Amino acids: CATSRELAGVETQYF.

This CDR3 is CAWIVGGTDTQYF. Here the CDR3 DNA reads TGTGCCTGGATTGTGGGGGGCACAGATACGCAGTATTTT. The chain employs TRBV30 and TRBJ2-3; D tentatively fits TRBD1 or TRBD2 (5 bases each). CDR1 and CDR2 from the germline V gene are GTSNPN and SVGIG (reference sequence). V gave up 4 bases and J gave up 1 base, with 9 bases separating them. There are 13 residues in the CDR3.